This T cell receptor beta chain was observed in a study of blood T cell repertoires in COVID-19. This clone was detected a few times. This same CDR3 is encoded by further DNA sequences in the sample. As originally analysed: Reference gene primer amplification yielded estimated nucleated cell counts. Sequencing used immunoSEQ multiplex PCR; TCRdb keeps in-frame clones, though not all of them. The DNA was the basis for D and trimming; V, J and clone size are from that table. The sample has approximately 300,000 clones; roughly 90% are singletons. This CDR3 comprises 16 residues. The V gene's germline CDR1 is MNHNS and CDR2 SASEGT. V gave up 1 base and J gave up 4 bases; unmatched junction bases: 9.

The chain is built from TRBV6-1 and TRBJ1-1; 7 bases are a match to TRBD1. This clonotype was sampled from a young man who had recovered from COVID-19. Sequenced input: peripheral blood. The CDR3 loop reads CASSEVAGGRGTEAFF. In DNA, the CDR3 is TGTGCCAGCAGTGAAGTAGCAGGGGGAAGGGGCACTGAAGCTTTCTTT.